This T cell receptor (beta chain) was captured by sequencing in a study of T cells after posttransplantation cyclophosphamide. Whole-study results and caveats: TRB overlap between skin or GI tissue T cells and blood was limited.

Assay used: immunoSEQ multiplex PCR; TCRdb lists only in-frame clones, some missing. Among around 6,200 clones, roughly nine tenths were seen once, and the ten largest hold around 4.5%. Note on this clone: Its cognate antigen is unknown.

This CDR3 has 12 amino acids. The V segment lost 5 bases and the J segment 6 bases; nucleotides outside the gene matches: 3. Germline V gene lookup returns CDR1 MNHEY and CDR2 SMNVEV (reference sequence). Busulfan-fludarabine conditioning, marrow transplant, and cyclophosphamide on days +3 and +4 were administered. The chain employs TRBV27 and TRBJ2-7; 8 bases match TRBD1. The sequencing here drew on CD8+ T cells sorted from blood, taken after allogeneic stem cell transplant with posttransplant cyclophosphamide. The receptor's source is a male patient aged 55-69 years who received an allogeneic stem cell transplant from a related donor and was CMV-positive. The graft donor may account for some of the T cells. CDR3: CASSPTGGEQYF. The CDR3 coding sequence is TGTGCCAGCAGTCCAACAGGGGGCGAGCAGTACTTC.